This T cell receptor (beta chain) appears in the sequencing data of a study of vaccination effects on CD4 cells after COVID-19 (dated by TCRdb to 2022 to 2024). Regarding the complete study: Two doses of either the BNT162b2 or the mRNA-1273 mRNA SARS-CoV-2 vaccine were administered to participants. Pre-vaccine samples were collected from a couple of convalescent patients 16 days and one week before the first dose, corresponding to 142 and 148 days after COVID-19 diagnosis. SARS-CoV-2 spike-specific CD4+ TCR repertoires from before and after mRNA vaccination were compared in COVID-19 convalescent patients and in infection-naive vaccine recipients. Altogether, roughly 10 COVID-19 convalescent patients and a few SARS-CoV-2-naive healthy vaccine recipients made up the full study. Cultures from other donors in the study were sequenced with the Oncomine TCR Beta short-read assay on an Illumina iSeq 100. Findings and caveats that apply to the study as a whole: In convalescent patients, the post-vaccine spike-reactive repertoire was composed mainly of new vaccine-induced clones that were largely distinct from infection-induced clones. Only a small number of convalescent patients were included, and no early post-infection timepoints were available, which limited the study. Both infection-induced and vaccine-induced clones contracted markedly at late post-vaccination timepoints, which is consistent with waning T cell responses.

In the ViraFEST assay, PBMC were stimulated with viral peptide pools, and TCR sequencing was then used to find antigen-specific CD4+ T cell clonotypes based on their expansion. After less than 13 days of culture, CD4+ T cells were isolated with the EasySep CD4+ T cell isolation kit. PCR-confirmed SARS-CoV-2 infection had occurred in convalescent patients between March and December 2020, before the Alpha, Beta and Delta variants emerged in the United States. About 1.8 million PBMC per well were cultured with around 9.8 ug/ml peptides in IMDM containing 5% human AB serum, about 9 IU/ml IL-2 and gentamicin. For the negative control culture condition, an HIV-1 Nef peptide pool was used. On days 3 and 7, half of the culture medium was replaced with fresh IL-2-containing medium. Unless noted otherwise, every peptide stimulation condition was grown in triplicate wells. PBMC were separated from whole blood using Ficoll-Paque Plus gradient centrifugation and were then either cryopreserved at -140C or used fresh. Genomic DNA was extracted from cultured CD4+ T cells with the QIAamp micro DNA kit.

V is pared back by 2 bases and J by 3 bases, with 4 bases lying between the germline termini. CDR1 SEHNR and CDR2 FQNEAQ are derived from the germline V gene (reference sequence). From the cysteine through the phenylalanine, the CDR3 covers 12 amino acids. Just CDR3 DNA is preserved here, 36 bases in frame from base 1. This clone was seen just once. No cognate antigen has been identified for it. Per-base qualities were not stored, and no clone one base away is much larger. Preparation of the library involved the immunoSEQ multiplex PCR assay. DNA from the CD4+ T cells that had been cultured and isolated underwent TCR beta CDR3 sequencing. In the authors' own workflow: Non-productive TCR sequences were removed and reads were trimmed to the CDR3 region, keeping CDR3s of at least 7 amino acids. Antigen-specific clonotypes were identified with the MANAFEST web app by comparing expansion in peptide wells against reference cultures. To be called positive, a clone needed expansion at FDR<0.05 compared with the reference and with all other wells, an odds ratio greater than 5, and a frequency greater than 0.1% in two replicate wells. Cross-reactive clonotypes were defined as significantly expanded in SARS-CoV-2 spike wells and in at least one common cold coronavirus spike condition. CDR3 similarity was assessed by Levenshtein distance using the stringdist R package, and unrooted trees were constructed with ape in R 3.6.1. Sourced from immuneACCESS, this table was stored by TCRdb with only in-frame sequences that have V and J called. A share of the clones is absent; for the studies checked, an unresolved V gene accounts for under half, and the remainder has no known explanation. V, J and clone size reflect that table, while D and trimming were determined from the DNA. In all, the sample holds roughly 57,000 clones, and around three quarters of those were seen once. The ten largest account for approximately 5% of the sample.

This receptor was taken from a human donor who had a prior SARS-CoV-2 infection. The chain is made from TRBV7-9 and TRBJ1-2, with the D gene call left open. The sequenced sample was CD4+ T cells from PBMCs cultured with HIV peptides, obtained before COVID-19 vaccination. The cell subset or site label, read with the paper, signifies: HIV-1 Nef peptide pool negative control/reference culture. The encoded CDR3 is CASSLMYYGYTF. The nucleotides read TGTGCCAGCAGCTTAATGTACTATGGCTACACCTTC.